These 30 T cell receptor beta chains share one sample of origin, sequenced in a study of radiotherapy plus CTLA-4 blockade in lung cancer. Only in-frame clones appear in the TCRdb table, and some are missing; sequencing was by immunoSEQ multiplex PCR. The sample consists of about 38,000 clones, over 65% of them appearing once. Source: peripheral blood, taken from a patient treated with radiotherapy plus ipilimumab. All receptors derive from a human donor with non-small cell lung cancer who had stable disease on radiotherapy plus ipilimumab.

This clone was seen more than once but under ten times. This rearrangement joins TRBV2 to TRBJ2-3, with 9 bases lining up with TRBD1. The CDR3 covers 13 residues. With 7 bases clipped from V and 5 bases from J, the junction kept 4 bases outside the gene matches. Looked up from germline, CDR1 is SNHLY and CDR2 is FYNNEI. The CDR3 region has the DNA TGTGCCAGCACCCGACAGGGGGAAGATACGCAGTATTTT. Protein: CASTRQGEDTQYF.

The chain couples TRBV18 to TRBJ1-5; possibly TRBD1 for D (5 bases). The germline V and J ends were trimmed by 3 bases and 1 base, with 13 bases remaining between them. CDR1 and CDR2 (germline): KGHSH, LQKENI. This CDR3 has 16 amino acids. CDR3 coding DNA: TGTGCCAGCTCACCTTCCGGGGGTCCGAGCAATCAGCCCCAGCATTTT. This codes for CASSPSGGPSNQPQHF.

V is TRBV7-6 and J is TRBJ2-5; D not resolved. Germline V gene data show CDR1 as SGHVS and CDR2 as FNYEAQ. The V end lost 5 bases, the J end lost 0 bases, and 4 bases lay between the germline ends. The CDR3 extends over 12 amino acids. Here the CDR3 DNA reads TGTGCCAGCAGCCCCTACCAAGAGACCCAGTACTTC. It specifies CASSPYQETQYF.

The count of this clone is one. The genes are TRBV6-1 and TRBJ2-5, with D possibly called TRBD1 or TRBD2 (5 bases each). The germline V and J ends were trimmed by 4 bases and 1 base, with 7 bases remaining between them. CDR3 length: 13 amino acids. Germline lookup yields CDR1 MNHNS and CDR2 SASEGT. The CDR3 loop is CASSGGSQETQYF. CDR3 coding DNA: TGTGCCAGCAGTGGGGGGTCCCAAGAGACCCAGTACTTC.

V is TRBV7-2 and J is TRBJ1-1, with a weak D call TRBD1 (6 bases). Germline assignment: CDR1 SGHTA and CDR2 FQGNSA. The CDR3 is 14 residues long. V was trimmed by 1 base and J by 5 bases, leaving 11 bases between them. The CDR3 bases are TGTGCCAGCAGCTTAGAGGGGGGAGGTACTGAAGCTTTCTTT. Translating it yields CASSLEGGGTEAFF.

J is TRBJ1-4 and V is TRBV27; tentatively, D is TRBD1 (5 bases). V was pared by 5 bases and J by 0 bases, with 13 bases between. Germline lookup yields CDR1 MNHEY and CDR2 SMNVEV (reference sequence). The CDR3 length is 16 residues. The CDR3 sequence: CASSNRIGATNEKLFF. The CDR3 bases are TGTGCCAGCAGTAACAGGATTGGGGCAACTAATGAAAAACTGTTTTTT.

The CDR3 DNA is TGCAGCGGCCTACAGGGGGCGGATGGCTACACCTTC. It yields the protein CSGLQGADGYTF. This chain joins TRBV29-1 and TRBJ1-2; 9 bases match TRBD1. The CDR3 runs 12 residues. Germline V CDR1 and CDR2: SQVTM, ANQGSEA. V dropped 7 bases and J dropped 6; count of bases not matched to a gene: 6.

This clone has only one observation. V and J are TRBV29-1 and TRBJ2-4; a possible D gene is TRBD1 (6 bases). This CDR3 is 14 amino acids long. Between the trimmed V and J ends, which lost 4 bases and 2 bases, there was a span of 12 bases. Germline CDR1 SQVTM, CDR2 ANQGSEA. The CDR3 spells CSVGTAATKNIQYF. The CDR3 DNA reads as TGCAGCGTTGGGACAGCCGCTACCAAAAACATTCAGTACTTC. Complete variable domain (other parts from reference TRBV29-1 and TRBJ2-4): SAVISQKPSRDICQRGTSLTIQCQVDSQVTMMFWYRQQPGQSLTLIATANQGSEATYESGFVIDKFPISRPNLTFSTLTVSNMSPEDSSIYLCSVGTAATKNIQYFGAGTRLSVL.

V and J are TRBV19 and TRBJ1-1; D gene unclear. V lost 5 bases and J lost 2, with 12 bases in between. This CDR3 comprises 14 residues. Germline V CDR1 and CDR2: LNHDA, SQIVND (reference sequence). The CDR3 loop is CASSLSTVNTEAFF. As DNA, the CDR3 is TGTGCCAGTAGTCTCTCCACAGTAAACACTGAAGCTTTCTTT.

The chain has TRBV5-1 and TRBJ1-3; TRBD1 is a possible D gene (5 bases). Germline V gene sequence: CDR1 SGHRS, CDR2 YFSETQ. The V and J ends lost 4 bases and 2 bases respectively, with 10 bases between them. CDR3 length: 14 amino acids. The CDR3 DNA sequence: TGCGCCAGCAGCCCGATGGGGGCTGGAAACACCATATATTTT. Encoded protein: CASSPMGAGNTIYF.

The genes are TRBV19 and TRBJ1-4, with D uncertain. Trimming shortened V by 5 bases and J by 0 bases, and 7 bases separated the two germline ends. Germline loops: CDR1 LNHDA, CDR2 SQIVND (reference sequence). The CDR3 covers 14 residues. CDR3 region: CASSESTTNEKLFF. Here the CDR3 DNA reads TGTGCCAGTAGTGAAAGCACAACTAATGAAAAACTGTTTTTT.

The rearrangement uses TRBV5-8 and TRBJ1-6; 11 bases fit TRBD1. The CDR3 consists of 17 residues. The trim removed 2 bases at V and 6 bases at J, leaving 7 bases unmatched. From germline, CDR1 is SGHTS and CDR2 YDEGEE. CDR3 loop: CASSFAGTGGSNSPLHF. CDR3 nucleotide sequence: TGTGCCAGCAGCTTCGCCGGGACAGGGGGTTCTAATTCACCCCTCCACTTT.

The genes are TRBV4-3 and TRBJ1-2; TRBD1 matches at 8 bases. The CDR3 covers 15 residues. CDR1 and CDR2 (germline): LGHNA, YSLEER. Trimming cost V 4 bases and J 6 bases; bases outside gene matches: 10. The CDR3 DNA reads TGCGCCAGCAGCCCAATGACAGGGGATTCGGATGGCTACACCTTC. It translates to CASSPMTGDSDGYTF.

This clone appeared once. V usage is TRBV14 and J usage is TRBJ2-5; a weak D match, TRBD2 (7 bases). The CDR3 is made up of 16 amino acids. V was shortened by 0 bases and J by 6 bases, with 17 bases between the two germline ends. Germline CDR1 SGHDN, CDR2 FVKESK. The CDR3 spells CASSQDGSQGGKTQYF. DNA for the CDR3: TGTGCCAGCAGCCAAGATGGTTCACAGGGAGGGAAGACCCAGTACTTC. The whole variable domain, remainder taken from reference TRBV14 and TRBJ2-5, is EAGVTQFPSHSVIEKGQTVTLRCDPISGHDNLYWYRRVMGKEIKFLLHFVKESKQDESGMPNNRFLAERTGGTYSTLKVQPAELEDSGVYFCASSQDGSQGGKTQYFGPGTRLLVL.

The genes are TRBV19 and TRBJ1-6, with D perhaps TRBD1 (6 bases). Germline CDR1 is LNHDA and CDR2 is SQIVND (reference sequence). Trimming cost V 4 bases and J 8 bases, with 15 bases left between them. This CDR3 region has 15 residues. Here the CDR3 reads CASSTDAGEDSPLHF. The CDR3 nucleotides are TGTGCCAGTAGTACAGACGCAGGGGAGGATTCACCCCTCCACTTT.

J is TRBJ2-4 and V is TRBV7-8; unclear D gene. Germline V gene lookup returns CDR1 SGHVS and CDR2 FQNEAQ. CDR3 length equals 16 residues. Trimming stripped 3 bases from V and 0 bases from J, with 12 bases between. The CDR3 region is CASSFTRTIAKNIQYF. CDR3 nucleotide sequence: TGTGCCAGCAGCTTCACCAGAACGATAGCCAAAAACATTCAGTACTTC.

V usage is TRBV7-2 and J usage is TRBJ2-5; TRBD1 aligns across 7 bases. The CDR3 covers 15 residues. Trimming cost V 0 bases and J 2 bases; bases outside gene matches: 3. CDR1 is SGHTA, CDR2 FQGNSA, per germline. CDR3 DNA sequence: TGTGCCAGCAGCTTAGCAGGACAGGATCAAGAGACCCAGTACTTC. Translation: CASSLAGQDQETQYF.

J is TRBJ1-1 and V is TRBV6-1; D possibly corresponds to TRBD1 (5 bases). Germline loops: CDR1 MNHNS, CDR2 SASEGT. With 2 bases removed from V and 2 bases from J, the gap between germline ends came to 15 bases. This CDR3 is built from 16 residues. CDR3 in amino acids: CASSEFAGRGNTEAFF. The CDR3 DNA is TGTGCCAGCAGTGAATTCGCAGGGAGAGGAAACACTGAAGCTTTCTTT.

This chain links TRBV5-6 with TRBJ1-1; tentative D call: TRBD1 (6 bases). The CDR3 has 14 amino acids. Germline V lookup: CDR1 SGHDT, CDR2 YYEEEE. Trimming removed 4 bases at V and 5 bases at J, with 15 bases between. CDR3 sequence reads: CASSPSDRNTEAFF. The CDR3 nucleotides read TGTGCCAGCAGCCCTAGCGACAGGAATACTGAAGCTTTCTTT.

This clone was found once. The J gene is TRBJ1-1, the V gene TRBV2, with D unclear. The germline V and J ends were trimmed by 11 bases and 4 bases, with 11 bases remaining between them. There are 11 residues in the CDR3. Germline V CDR1 and CDR2: SNHLY, FYNNEI. The CDR3 here is CALPVGTEAFF. CDR3 nucleotides: TGTGCCCTCCCCGTGGGCACTGAAGCTTTCTTT. Together with reference TRBV2 and TRBJ1-1, the CDR3 gives the full variable domain: EPEVTQTPSHQVTQMGQEVILRCVPISNHLYFYWYRQILGQKVEFLVSFYNNEISEKSEIFDDQFSVERPDGSNFTLKIRSTKLEDSAMYFCALPVGTEAFFGQGTRLTVV.

The rearrangement uses TRBV5-1 and TRBJ1-2; D gene ambiguous. This CDR3 has 15 amino acids. Trimming removed 5 bases from V and 4 bases from J, with 18 bases in between. Germline assignment: CDR1 SGHRS and CDR2 YFSETQ. The CDR3 sequence is CASRITGGSSYGYTF. CDR3 nucleotides: TGCGCCAGCAGGATAACTGGAGGTAGTTCCTATGGCTACACCTTC.

This chain uses TRBV5-8 with TRBJ1-4; 7 bases agree with TRBD1. Germline CDR1 reads SGHTS; CDR2 reads YDEGEE. Trimming at V came to 0 bases and at J to 4 bases, leaving 6 bases not matched to a gene. The CDR3 is 16 residues long. Here the CDR3 reads CASSLEGTAINEKLFF. The CDR3, as DNA: TGTGCCAGCAGCTTGGAAGGGACAGCTATTAATGAAAAACTGTTTTTT.

This chain links TRBV28 with TRBJ2-2; 7 bases are shared with TRBD1. In germline, CDR1 is MDHEN, CDR2 SYDVKM. This CDR3 has 15 amino acids. The trim removed 3 bases at V and 3 bases at J, leaving 4 bases unmatched. Here the CDR3 DNA reads TGTGCCAGCAGTTTTTACAGGGGTGACACCGGGGAGCTGTTTTTT. Translated: CASSFYRGDTGELFF. The variable domain in full, with the rest retrieved from reference TRBV28 and TRBJ2-2, is DVKVTQSSRYLVKRTGEKVFLECVQDMDHENMFWYRQDPGLGLRLIYFSYDVKMKEKGDIPEGYSVSREKKERFSLILESASTNQTSMYLCASSFYRGDTGELFFGEGSRLTVL.

This clone is medium-sized by share. The chain is built from TRBV7-2 and TRBJ2-2, with a weak D call TRBD1 (5 bases). This CDR3 comprises 12 residues. Deletions cut 5 bases from V and 6 bases from J, with 7 bases between. Germline V lookup: CDR1 SGHTA, CDR2 FQGNSA. CDR3 sequence: CASSRTSGELFF. The CDR3 coding sequence is TGTGCCAGCAGCCGGACATCCGGGGAGCTGTTTTTT.

The gene calls are TRBV7-6 and TRBJ1-3, with 8 bases aligning to TRBD1. The germline CDR1 and CDR2 sequences are SGHVS and FNYEAQ. The CDR3 runs to 17 residues. Trimming cost V 2 bases and J 4 bases; bases outside gene matches: 10. CDR3 sequence (DNA): TGTGCCAGCAGCTTAACCGTCCAGGGGGCGGCCGGAAACACCATATATTTT. Its translation is CASSLTVQGAAGNTIYF.

This clone was observed a few times. The rearrangement uses TRBV5-1 and TRBJ1-2, with a weak D call TRBD1 (5 bases). The length of the CDR3 is 15 residues. Germline V CDR1 and CDR2: SGHRS, YFSETQ. The V gene lost 5 bases and the J gene lost 0 bases, with 14 bases spanning the gap. CDR3 bases: TGCGCCAGCAGTCTTGGGACCGCCGCTAACTATGGCTACACCTTC. This encodes CASSLGTAANYGYTF.

J is TRBJ2-3 and V is TRBV28; 8 positions match TRBD1. Germline CDR1 reads MDHEN; CDR2 reads SYDVKM. The junction had 9 bases not matched to a gene; V was cut back by 6 bases and J by 1 base. The CDR3 is made up of 16 amino acids. The CDR3 DNA follows: TGTGCCAGCAGATTACAGGGGGGAAGCGGCACAGATACGCAGTATTTT. It specifies CASRLQGGSGTDTQYF. Variable domain in full (rest from reference TRBV28 and TRBJ2-3): DVKVTQSSRYLVKRTGEKVFLECVQDMDHENMFWYRQDPGLGLRLIYFSYDVKMKEKGDIPEGYSVSREKKERFSLILESASTNQTSMYLCASRLQGGSGTDTQYFGPGTRLTVL.

The V and J genes are TRBV28 and TRBJ2-3; 9 bases are a match to TRBD2. CDR3 length equals 17 residues. The V and J ends lost 4 bases and 1 base, in that order; junction bases with no gene match: 9. Germline CDR1 is MDHEN and CDR2 is SYDVKM. CDR3 in DNA: TGTGCCAGCAGTTCCCCCCTAGGACTAGCGCGCACAGATACGCAGTATTTT. It encodes CASSSPLGLARTDTQYF.

The DNA for the CDR3 is TGTGCCAGCAGCTGGGGGGACAGGGGTTACGAGCAGTACTTC. This codes for CASSWGDRGYEQYF. The chain is built from TRBV11-3 and TRBJ2-7; 10 nucleotides agree with TRBD1. CDR3 length: 14 residues. J lost 4 bases, V lost 4 bases, and 4 bases had no gene match. Germline V gives CDR1 SGHNT, CDR2 YENEEA.

The gene calls are TRBV19 and TRBJ2-5; tentative D call: TRBD2 (6 bases). This CDR3 has 13 residues. Germline lookup yields CDR1 LNHDA and CDR2 SQIVND (reference sequence). V shed 1 base and J shed 7 bases, with 10 bases lying between them. CDR3 sequence: CASSIGGDGTQYF. CDR3 nucleotide sequence: TGTGCCAGTAGTATAGGGGGGGATGGGACCCAGTACTTC.